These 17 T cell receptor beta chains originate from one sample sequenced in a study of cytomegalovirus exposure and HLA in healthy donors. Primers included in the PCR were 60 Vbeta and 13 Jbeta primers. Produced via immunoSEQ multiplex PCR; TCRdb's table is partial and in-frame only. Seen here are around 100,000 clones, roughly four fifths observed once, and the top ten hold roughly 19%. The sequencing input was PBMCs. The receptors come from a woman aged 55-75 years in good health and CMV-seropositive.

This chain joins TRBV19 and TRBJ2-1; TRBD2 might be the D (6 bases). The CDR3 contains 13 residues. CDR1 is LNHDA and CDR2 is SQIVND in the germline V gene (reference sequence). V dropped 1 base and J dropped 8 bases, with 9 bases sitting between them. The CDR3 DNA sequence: TGTGCCAGTAGTATAGGAACTAGCCATGAGCAGTTCTTC. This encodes CASSIGTSHEQFF.

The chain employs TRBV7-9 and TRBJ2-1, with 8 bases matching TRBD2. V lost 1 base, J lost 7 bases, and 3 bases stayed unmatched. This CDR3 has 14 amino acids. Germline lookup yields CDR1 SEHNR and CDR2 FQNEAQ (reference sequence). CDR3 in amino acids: CASSLGVAGNEQFF. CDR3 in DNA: TGTGCCAGCAGCTTAGGAGTAGCGGGGAATGAGCAGTTCTTC.

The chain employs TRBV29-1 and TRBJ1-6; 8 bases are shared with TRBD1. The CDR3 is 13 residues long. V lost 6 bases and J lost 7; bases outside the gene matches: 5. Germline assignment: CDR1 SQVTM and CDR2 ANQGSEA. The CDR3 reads CSVSTGDNSPLHF. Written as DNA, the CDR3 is TGCAGCGTATCGACAGGGGACAATTCACCCCTCCACTTT.

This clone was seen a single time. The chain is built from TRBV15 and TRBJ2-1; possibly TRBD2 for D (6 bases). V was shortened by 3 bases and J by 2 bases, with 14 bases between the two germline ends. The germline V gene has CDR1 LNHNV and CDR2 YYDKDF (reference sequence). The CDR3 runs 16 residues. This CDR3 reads CATSRAPGGAYNEQFF. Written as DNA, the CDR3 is TGTGCCACCAGCAGGGCCCCTGGCGGGGCCTACAATGAGCAGTTCTTC.

The CDR3 region is CASSLGQGRYEQYF. The CDR3 region has the DNA TGTGCCAGCAGCTTGGGACAGGGTCGCTACGAGCAGTACTTC. This rearrangement joins TRBV5-5 to TRBJ2-7; 7 positions match TRBD1. V lost 0 bases and J lost 3; bases outside the gene matches: 3. Germline V gene lookup returns CDR1 SGHKS and CDR2 YYEKEE (reference sequence). CDR3 length equals 14 residues.

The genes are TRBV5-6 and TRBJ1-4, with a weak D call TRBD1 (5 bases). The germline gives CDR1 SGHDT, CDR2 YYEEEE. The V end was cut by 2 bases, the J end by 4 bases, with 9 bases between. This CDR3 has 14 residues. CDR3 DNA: TGTGCCAGCAGCTTAGCGCAGGGTAATGAAAAACTGTTTTTT. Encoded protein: CASSLAQGNEKLFF.

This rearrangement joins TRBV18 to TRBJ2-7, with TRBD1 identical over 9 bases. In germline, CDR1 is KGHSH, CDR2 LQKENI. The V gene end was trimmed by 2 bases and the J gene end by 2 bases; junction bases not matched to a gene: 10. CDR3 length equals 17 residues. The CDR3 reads CASSPNLLGQGTYEQYF. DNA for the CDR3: TGTGCCAGCTCACCAAACTTATTGGGACAGGGCACCTACGAGCAGTACTTC.

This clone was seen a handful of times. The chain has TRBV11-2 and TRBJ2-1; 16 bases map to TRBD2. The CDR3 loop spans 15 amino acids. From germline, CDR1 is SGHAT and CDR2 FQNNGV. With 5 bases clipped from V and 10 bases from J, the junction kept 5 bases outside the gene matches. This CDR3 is CASSRGLAGGQEQFF. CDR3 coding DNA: TGTGCCAGCAGCCGGGGACTAGCGGGAGGGCAAGAGCAGTTCTTC.

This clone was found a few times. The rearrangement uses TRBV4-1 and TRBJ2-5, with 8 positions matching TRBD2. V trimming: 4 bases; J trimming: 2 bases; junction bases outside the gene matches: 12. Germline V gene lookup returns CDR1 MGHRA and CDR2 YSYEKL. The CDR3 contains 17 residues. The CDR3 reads CASSPLGGGSGQETQYF. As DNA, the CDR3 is TGCGCCAGCAGCCCCCTAGGCGGGGGGAGTGGGCAAGAGACCCAGTACTTC.

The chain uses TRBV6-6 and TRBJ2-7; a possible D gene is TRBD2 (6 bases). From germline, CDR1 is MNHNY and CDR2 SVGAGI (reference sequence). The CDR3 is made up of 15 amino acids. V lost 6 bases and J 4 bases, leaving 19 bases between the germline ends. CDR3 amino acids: CASRRVAVTLYEQYF. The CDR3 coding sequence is TGTGCCAGCAGGCGGGTAGCGGTTACCCTATACGAGCAGTACTTC.

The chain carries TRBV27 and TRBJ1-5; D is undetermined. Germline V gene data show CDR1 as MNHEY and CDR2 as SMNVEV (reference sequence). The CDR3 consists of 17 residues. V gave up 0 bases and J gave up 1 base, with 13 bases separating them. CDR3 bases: TGTGCCAGCAGTTTATCTTCGAGATTTTTAAGCAATCAGCCCCAGCATTTT. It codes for CASSLSSRFLSNQPQHF.

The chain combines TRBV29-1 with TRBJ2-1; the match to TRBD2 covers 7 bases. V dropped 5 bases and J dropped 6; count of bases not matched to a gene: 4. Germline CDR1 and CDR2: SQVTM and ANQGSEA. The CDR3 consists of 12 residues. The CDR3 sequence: CSVSGGFNEQFF. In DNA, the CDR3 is TGCAGCGTTTCGGGAGGTTTCAATGAGCAGTTCTTC.

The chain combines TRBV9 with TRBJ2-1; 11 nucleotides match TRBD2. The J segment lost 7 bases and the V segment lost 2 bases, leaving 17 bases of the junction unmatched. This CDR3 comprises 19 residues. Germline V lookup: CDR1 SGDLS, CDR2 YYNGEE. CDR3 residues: CASSVPLAGENPNGNEQFF. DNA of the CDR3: TGTGCCAGCAGCGTCCCACTAGCGGGAGAGAACCCAAACGGAAATGAGCAGTTCTTC.

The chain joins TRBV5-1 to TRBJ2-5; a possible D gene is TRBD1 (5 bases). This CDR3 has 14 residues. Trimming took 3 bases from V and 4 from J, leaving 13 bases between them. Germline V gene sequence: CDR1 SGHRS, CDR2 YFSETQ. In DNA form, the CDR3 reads TGCGCCAGCAGCTCGACAGACCCAGGAGAGACCCAGTACTTC. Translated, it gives CASSSTDPGETQYF.

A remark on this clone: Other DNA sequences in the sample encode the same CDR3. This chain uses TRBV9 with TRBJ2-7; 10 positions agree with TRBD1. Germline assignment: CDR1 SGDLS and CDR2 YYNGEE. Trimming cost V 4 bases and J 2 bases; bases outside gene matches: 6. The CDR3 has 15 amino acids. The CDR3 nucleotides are TGTGCCAGCAGCATCGGACAGGGGGTCACCTACGAGCAGTACTTC. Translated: CASSIGQGVTYEQYF.

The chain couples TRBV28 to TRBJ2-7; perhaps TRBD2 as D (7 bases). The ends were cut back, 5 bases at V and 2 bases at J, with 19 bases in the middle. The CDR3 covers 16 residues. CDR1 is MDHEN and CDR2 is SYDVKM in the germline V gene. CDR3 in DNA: TGTGCCAGCAGTCCACCGGGGGGCCTTAGGGCCTACGAGCAGTACTTC. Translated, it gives CASSPPGGLRAYEQYF.

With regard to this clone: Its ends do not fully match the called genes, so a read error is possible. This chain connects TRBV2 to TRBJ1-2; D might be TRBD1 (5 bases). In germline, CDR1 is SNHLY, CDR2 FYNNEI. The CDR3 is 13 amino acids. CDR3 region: CASREGEDYGYTF. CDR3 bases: TGTGCCAGCAGGGAAGGGGAGGACTATGGCTACACCTTC.